Listed below are T cell receptor beta chains from one sample, sequenced in a study of human T cells and chemical hapten exposure. TCRdb recomputed calls from the RACE reads with MiXCR, one row per CDR3 protein. The repertoire holds under 100,000 distinct CDR3 sequences, with roughly an eighth as singletons. Sample: whole blood, taken in connection with sensitization to the hapten diphenylcyclopropenone (DPC). Receptor source: a woman between 35 and 50 years old with alopecia areata. Some clones in this sample may be carry-over from other donors' samples. The CDR3 runs from the conserved cysteine through the conserved F or W. The D gene is left open where the match is weak. Some rows mark clone size as missing; the rest say once, few, many or name a class of expanded clone.

CDR3 protein,CDR3 DNA,J gene,D gene,V gene,CDR3 length,clone size
CSARLPPYGYTF,TGCAGTGCTAGACTACCCCCCTATGGCTACACCTTC,TRBJ1-2,-,TRBV20-1,12,few
CASSEGGDSSGYTF,TGTGCCAGCAGTGAAGGGGGTGACAGCTCTGGCTACACCTTC,TRBJ1-2,-,TRBV2,14,many
CASSPLGGSGQETQYF,TGTGCCAGCAGCCCCCTCGGCGGGAGTGGCCAAGAGACCCAGTACTTC,TRBJ2-5,TRBD2,TRBV6-4,16,medium-sized
CAITTGLNYEQYF,TGTGCCATCACTACGGGACTTAACTACGAGCAGTACTTC,TRBJ2-7,-,TRBV10-3,13,-
CAISPLPGSQETQYF,TGTGCCATCAGTCCCCTTCCCGGGAGCCAAGAGACCCAGTACTTC,TRBJ2-5,-,TRBV10-3,15,few
CASSTPQGASSEQYF,TGTGCCAGCAGCACACCTCAGGGGGCTTCGAGTGAGCAGTACTTC,TRBJ2-7,TRBD1,TRBV28,15,many
CASSVEGGRSTDTQYF,TGTGCCAGCAGCGTAGAAGGAGGACGGAGCACAGATACGCAGTATTTT,TRBJ2-3,-,TRBV9,16,-
CASRSERVVTGELFF,TGTGCCAGCAGATCCGAGCGGGTAGTAACCGGGGAGCTGTTTTTT,TRBJ2-2,-,TRBV28,15,-
CASSRRGGSGNQPQHF,TGTGCCAGCAGTAGACGGGGGGGCTCTGGCAATCAGCCCCAGCATTTT,TRBJ1-5,-,TRBV28,16,many
CAPSAYRDYNNEQFF,TGTGCCCCCAGCGCCTACCGGGACTATAACAATGAGCAGTTCTTC,TRBJ2-1,TRBD2,TRBV7-9,15,few
CASSLGPHSTGELFF,TGTGCCAGCAGTTTAGGGCCCCACTCCACCGGGGAGCTGTTTTTT,TRBJ2-2,-,TRBV12-3/TRBV12-4,15,many
CASHRTGASYEQYF,TGTGCCAGCCATCGGACTGGTGCCTCCTACGAGCAGTACTTC,TRBJ2-7,-,TRBV6-2/TRBV6-3,14,few
CSVARTGGNTEAFF,TGCAGCGTCGCCCGGACAGGGGGCAATACTGAAGCTTTCTTT,TRBJ1-1,TRBD1,TRBV29-1,14,-
CASSSARGLSAQHF,TGTGCCAGCAGCTCCGCCCGCGGTCTATCGGCCCAGCATTTT,TRBJ1-5,-,TRBV7-9,14,many
CASTTQGGGSNSPLHF,TGTGCCAGCACCACACAGGGCGGGGGCAGTAATTCACCCCTCCACTTT,TRBJ1-6,-,TRBV28,16,-
CASSQLEAGFNSPLHF,TGTGCCAGCTCACAACTTGAGGCGGGATTCAATTCACCCCTCCACTTT,TRBJ1-6,-,TRBV18,16,-
CATSKTGLSIYEQYF,TGTGCCACCAGCAAGACAGGGCTCTCGATCTACGAGCAGTACTTC,TRBJ2-7,TRBD1,TRBV15,15,many
CASTQGDPSSYEQYF,TGTGCCAGCACCCAGGGGGACCCGAGCTCCTACGAGCAGTACTTC,TRBJ2-7,TRBD1,TRBV7-8,15,-
CASRRGSTNEQFF,TGTGCCAGTCGCCGGGGGTCGACCAATGAGCAGTTCTTC,TRBJ2-1,-,TRBV19,13,-
CASSPAEGRKSEAFF,TGCGCCAGCAGCCCCGCCGAGGGTCGCAAGTCTGAAGCTTTCTTT,TRBJ1-1,-,TRBV5-1,15,few
CASSEADRGLVNIQYF,TGTGCCAGCAGTGAAGCGGACAGGGGGCTGGTTAACATTCAGTACTTC,TRBJ2-4,TRBD1,TRBV2,16,-
CASSPPKSSGSRDEQYF,TGTGCCAGCTCACCACCGAAGTCTAGCGGGAGTAGAGACGAGCAGTACTTC,TRBJ2-7,TRBD2,TRBV18,17,few
CAWSSQGQYF,TGTGCCTGGAGTAGTCAGGGCCAGTACTTC,TRBJ2-5,-,TRBV30,10,few
CSVEVGPDTQYF,TGCAGCGTTGAGGTGGGCCCAGATACGCAGTATTTT,TRBJ2-3,-,TRBV29-1,12,-
CSASLGTVLTF,TGCAGTGCTAGTCTTGGGACCGTCCTGACTTTC,TRBJ2-6,-,TRBV20-1,11,many
CADSRSLETQYF,TGTGCCGATAGCAGGAGTTTAGAGACCCAGTACTTC,TRBJ2-5,-,TRBV7-9,12,-